This TCR beta chain emerged from a study of technical replicates of blood from several donors. This table comes from immunoSEQ multiplex PCR, and its TCRdb copy is limited to in-frame clones, with some not included. The sample lists tens of thousands of clones, roughly 91% occurring once. The germline V gene has CDR1 MDHEN and CDR2 SYDVKM. The CDR3 is 15 amino acids. V shed 2 bases and J 1 base; nucleotides not matched to a gene: 3. Input material: T cells isolated from PBMCs. V gene TRBV28 combines with J gene TRBJ1-1; TRBD1 matches 8 bases. This TCR was sampled from a human donor in good health. Some clones in this sample may be carry-over from other donors' samples. CDR3 sequence reads: CASSLPGGPNTEAFF. The CDR3 DNA reads TGTGCCAGCAGTTTACCAGGGGGCCCGAACACTGAAGCTTTCTTT. Combining the CDR3 with reference TRBV28 and TRBJ1-1 gives the whole variable domain DVKVTQSSRYLVKRTGEKVFLECVQDMDHENMFWYRQDPGLGLRLIYFSYDVKMKEKGDIPEGYSVSREKKERFSLILESASTNQTSMYLCASSLPGGPNTEAFFGQGTRLTVV.